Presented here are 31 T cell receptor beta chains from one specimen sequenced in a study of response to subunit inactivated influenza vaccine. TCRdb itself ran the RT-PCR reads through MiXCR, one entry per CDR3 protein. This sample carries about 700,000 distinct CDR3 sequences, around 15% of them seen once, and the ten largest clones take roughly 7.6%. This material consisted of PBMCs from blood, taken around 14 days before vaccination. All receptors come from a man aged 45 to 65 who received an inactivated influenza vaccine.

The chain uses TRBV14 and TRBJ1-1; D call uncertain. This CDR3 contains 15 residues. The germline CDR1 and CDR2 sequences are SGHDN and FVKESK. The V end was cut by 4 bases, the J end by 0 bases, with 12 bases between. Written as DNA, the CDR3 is TGTGCCAGCAGCCGCTCGTGCCTAATGAACACTGAAGCTTTCTTT. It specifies CASSRSCLMNTEAFF.

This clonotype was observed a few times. The CDR3 region has the DNA TGTGCCAGCAGCGTAGGGACTAGCGGGAGACCTTCCACAGATACGCAGTATTTT. Residues: CASSVGTSGRPSTDTQYF. This sequence joins TRBV9 and TRBJ2-3, with TRBD2 matching 13 bases. The germline CDR1 and CDR2 sequences are SGDLS and YYNGEE. J gave up 2 bases and V 0 bases, and 6 bases lay outside the gene matches. The CDR3 is made up of 18 amino acids.

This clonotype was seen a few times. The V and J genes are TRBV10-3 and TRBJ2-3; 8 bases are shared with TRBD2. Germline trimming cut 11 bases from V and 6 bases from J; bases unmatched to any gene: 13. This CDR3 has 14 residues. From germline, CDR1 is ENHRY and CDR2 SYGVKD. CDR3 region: CASSGERGSDTQYF. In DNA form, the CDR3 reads TGTGCCTCCTCCGGTGAGCGGGGGAGCGATACGCAGTATTTT.

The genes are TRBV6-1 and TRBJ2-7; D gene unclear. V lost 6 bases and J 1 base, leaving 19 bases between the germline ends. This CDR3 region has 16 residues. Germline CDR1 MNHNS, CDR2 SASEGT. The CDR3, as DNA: TGTGCCAGCAGCCGATACGGACCCAGTTGGTCCTACGAGCAGTACTTC. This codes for CASSRYGPSWSYEQYF.

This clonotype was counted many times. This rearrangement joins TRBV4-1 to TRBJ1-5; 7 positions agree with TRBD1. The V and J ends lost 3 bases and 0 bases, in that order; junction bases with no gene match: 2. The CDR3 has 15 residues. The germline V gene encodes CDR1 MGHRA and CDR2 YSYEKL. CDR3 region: CASSQGQNSNQPQHF. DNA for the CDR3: TGCGCCAGCAGCCAGGGACAGAATAGCAATCAGCCCCAGCATTTT.

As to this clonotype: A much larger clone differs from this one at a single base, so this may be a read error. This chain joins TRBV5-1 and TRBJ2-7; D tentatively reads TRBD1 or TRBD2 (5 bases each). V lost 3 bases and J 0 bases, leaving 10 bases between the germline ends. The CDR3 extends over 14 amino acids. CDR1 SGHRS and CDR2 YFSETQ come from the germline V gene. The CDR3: CASSSGPGSYEQYF. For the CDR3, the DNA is TGCGCCAGCAGCTCGGGACCGGGCTCCTACGAGCAGTACTTC.

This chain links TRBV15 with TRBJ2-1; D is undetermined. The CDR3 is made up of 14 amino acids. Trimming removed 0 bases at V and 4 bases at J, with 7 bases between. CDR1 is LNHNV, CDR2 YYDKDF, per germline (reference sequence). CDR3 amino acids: CATSRDPGYNEQFF. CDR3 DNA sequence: TGTGCCACCAGCAGAGATCCCGGTTACAATGAGCAGTTCTTC.

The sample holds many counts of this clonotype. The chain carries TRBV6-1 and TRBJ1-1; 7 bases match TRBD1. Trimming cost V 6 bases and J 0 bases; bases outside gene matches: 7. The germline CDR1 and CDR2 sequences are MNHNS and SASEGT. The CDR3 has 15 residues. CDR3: CASSDGQAMNTEAFF. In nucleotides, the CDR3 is TGTGCCAGCAGCGACGGACAGGCAATGAACACTGAAGCTTTCTTT.

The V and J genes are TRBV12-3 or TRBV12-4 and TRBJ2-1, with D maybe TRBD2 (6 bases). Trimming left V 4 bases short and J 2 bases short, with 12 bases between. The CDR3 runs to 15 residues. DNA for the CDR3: TGTGCCAGCAGTTCTCGGGCGGGACCCTACAATGAGCAGTTCTTC. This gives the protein CASSSRAGPYNEQFF.

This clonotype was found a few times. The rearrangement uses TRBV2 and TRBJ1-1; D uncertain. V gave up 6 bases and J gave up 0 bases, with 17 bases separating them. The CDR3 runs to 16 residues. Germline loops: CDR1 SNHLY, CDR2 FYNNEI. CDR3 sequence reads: CASSGLESEVNTEAFF. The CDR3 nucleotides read TGTGCCAGCAGCGGGCTAGAGTCAGAAGTGAACACTGAAGCTTTCTTT.

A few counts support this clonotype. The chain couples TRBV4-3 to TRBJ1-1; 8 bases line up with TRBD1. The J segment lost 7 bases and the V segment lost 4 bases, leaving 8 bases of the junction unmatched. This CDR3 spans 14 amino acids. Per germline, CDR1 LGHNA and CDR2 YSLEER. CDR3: CASSPGTGLNEAFF. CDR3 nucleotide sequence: TGCGCCAGCAGCCCGGGGACAGGCCTCAATGAAGCTTTCTTT.

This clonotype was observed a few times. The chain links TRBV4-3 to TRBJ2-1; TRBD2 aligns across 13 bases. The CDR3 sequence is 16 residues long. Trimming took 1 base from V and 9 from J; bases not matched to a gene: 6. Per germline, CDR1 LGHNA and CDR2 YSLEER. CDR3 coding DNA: TGCGCCAGCAGCCAAGGAACTAGCGGGAGGGGGACTGAGCAGTTCTTC. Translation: CASSQGTSGRGTEQFF.

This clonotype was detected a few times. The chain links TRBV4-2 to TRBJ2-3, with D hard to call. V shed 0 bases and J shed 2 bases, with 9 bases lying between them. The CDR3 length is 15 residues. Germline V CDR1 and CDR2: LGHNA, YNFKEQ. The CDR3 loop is CASSQERLDTDTQYF. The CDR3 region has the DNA TGTGCCAGCAGCCAAGAGAGACTGGACACAGATACGCAGTATTTT.

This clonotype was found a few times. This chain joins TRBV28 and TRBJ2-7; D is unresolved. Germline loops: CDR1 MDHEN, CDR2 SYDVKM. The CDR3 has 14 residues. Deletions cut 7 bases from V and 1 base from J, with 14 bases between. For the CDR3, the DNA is TGTGCCAGCAAGTCGGGCGGAAGTTCCTACGAGCAGTACTTC. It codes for CASKSGGSSYEQYF.

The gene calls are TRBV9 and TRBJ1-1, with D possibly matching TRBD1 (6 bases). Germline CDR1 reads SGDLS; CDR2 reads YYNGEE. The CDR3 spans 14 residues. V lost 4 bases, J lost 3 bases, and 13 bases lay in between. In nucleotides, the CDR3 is TGTGCCAGCAGCACCCAACCAGGGGACACTGAAGCTTTCTTT. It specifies CASSTQPGDTEAFF.

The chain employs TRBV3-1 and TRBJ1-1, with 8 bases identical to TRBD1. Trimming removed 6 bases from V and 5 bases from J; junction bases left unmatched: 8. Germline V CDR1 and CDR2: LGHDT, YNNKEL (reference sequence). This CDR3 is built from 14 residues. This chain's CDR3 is CASRTGQGRTEAFF. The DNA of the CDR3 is TGTGCCAGCAGAACCGGACAGGGCCGAACTGAAGCTTTCTTT.

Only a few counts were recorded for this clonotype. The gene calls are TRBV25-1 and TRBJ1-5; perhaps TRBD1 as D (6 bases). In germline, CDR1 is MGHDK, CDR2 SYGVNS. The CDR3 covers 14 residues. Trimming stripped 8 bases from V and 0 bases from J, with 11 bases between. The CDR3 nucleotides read TGTGCCAGCTCGACAGGCAATAGCAATCAGCCCCAGCATTTT. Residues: CASSTGNSNQPQHF.

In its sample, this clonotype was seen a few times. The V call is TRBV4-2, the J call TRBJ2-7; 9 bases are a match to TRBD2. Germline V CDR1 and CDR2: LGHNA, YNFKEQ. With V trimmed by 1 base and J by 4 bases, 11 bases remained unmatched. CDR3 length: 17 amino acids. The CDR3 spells CASSQVEASGRLYEQYF. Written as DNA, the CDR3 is TGTGCCAGCAGCCAAGTAGAGGCGAGCGGGAGGTTGTACGAGCAGTACTTC.

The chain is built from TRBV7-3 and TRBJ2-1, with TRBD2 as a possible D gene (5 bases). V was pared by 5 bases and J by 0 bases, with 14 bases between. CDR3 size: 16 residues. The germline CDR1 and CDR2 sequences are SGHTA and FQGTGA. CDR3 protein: CASSHSGASSYNEQFF. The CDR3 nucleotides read TGTGCCAGCAGCCACAGCGGAGCCAGCTCCTACAATGAGCAGTTCTTC.

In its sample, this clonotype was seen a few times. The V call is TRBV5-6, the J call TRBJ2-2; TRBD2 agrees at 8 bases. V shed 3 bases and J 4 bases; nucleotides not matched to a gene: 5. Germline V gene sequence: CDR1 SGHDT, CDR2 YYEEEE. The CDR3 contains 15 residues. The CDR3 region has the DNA TGTGCCAGCAGCTCCGGACTAGCTATCACCGGGGAGCTGTTTTTT. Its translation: CASSSGLAITGELFF.

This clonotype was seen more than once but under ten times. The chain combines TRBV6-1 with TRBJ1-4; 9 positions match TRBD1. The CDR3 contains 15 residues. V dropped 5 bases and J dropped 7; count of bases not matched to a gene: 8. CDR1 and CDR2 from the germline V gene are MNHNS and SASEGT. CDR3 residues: CASSLTGGQSEKLFF. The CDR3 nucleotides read TGTGCCAGCAGTCTAACAGGGGGCCAATCTGAAAAACTGTTTTTT.

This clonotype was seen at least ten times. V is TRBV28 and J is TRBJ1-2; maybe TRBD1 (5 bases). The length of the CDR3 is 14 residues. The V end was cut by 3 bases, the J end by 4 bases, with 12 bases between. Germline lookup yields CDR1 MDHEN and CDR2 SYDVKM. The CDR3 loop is CASSFGPGTYGYTF. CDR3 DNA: TGTGCCAGCAGTTTTGGGCCGGGGACCTATGGCTACACCTTC.

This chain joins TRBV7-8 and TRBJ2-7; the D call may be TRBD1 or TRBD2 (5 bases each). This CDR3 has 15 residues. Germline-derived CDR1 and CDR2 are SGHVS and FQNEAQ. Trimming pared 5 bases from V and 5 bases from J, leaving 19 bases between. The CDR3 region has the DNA TGTGCCAGCAGCCCAGGGACCTCCGAGGGCGACGAGCAGTACTTC. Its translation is CASSPGTSEGDEQYF. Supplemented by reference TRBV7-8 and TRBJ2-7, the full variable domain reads GAGVSQSPRYKVAKRGQDVALRCDPISGHVSLFWYQQALGQGPEFLTYFQNEAQLDKSGLPSDRFFAERPEGSVSTLKIQRTQQEDSAVYLCASSPGTSEGDEQYFGPGTRLTVT.

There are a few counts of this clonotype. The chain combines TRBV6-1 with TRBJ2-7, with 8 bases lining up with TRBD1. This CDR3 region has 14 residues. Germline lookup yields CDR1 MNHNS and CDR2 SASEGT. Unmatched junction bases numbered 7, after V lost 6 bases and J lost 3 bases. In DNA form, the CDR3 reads TGTGCCAGCAGAAGGACAGGGATGAGCTACGAGCAGTACTTC. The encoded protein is CASRRTGMSYEQYF.

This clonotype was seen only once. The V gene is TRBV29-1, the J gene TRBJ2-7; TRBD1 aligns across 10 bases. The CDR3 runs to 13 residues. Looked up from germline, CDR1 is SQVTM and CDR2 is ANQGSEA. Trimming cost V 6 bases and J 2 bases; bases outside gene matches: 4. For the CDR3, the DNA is TGCAGCGTAGGGACAGGGGCACCCTACGAGCAGTACTTC. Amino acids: CSVGTGAPYEQYF.

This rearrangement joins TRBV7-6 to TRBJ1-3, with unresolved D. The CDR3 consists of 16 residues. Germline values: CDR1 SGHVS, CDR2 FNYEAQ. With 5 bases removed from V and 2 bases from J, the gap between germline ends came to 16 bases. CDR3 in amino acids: CASSPGPSLAGNTIYF. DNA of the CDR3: TGTGCCAGCAGCCCGGGTCCCTCTTTGGCTGGAAACACCATATATTTT.

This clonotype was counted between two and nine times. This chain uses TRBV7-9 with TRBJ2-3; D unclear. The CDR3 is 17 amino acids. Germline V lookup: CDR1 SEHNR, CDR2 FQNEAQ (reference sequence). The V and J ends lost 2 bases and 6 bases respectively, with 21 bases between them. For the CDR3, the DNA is TGTGCCAGCAGCTTACCCCCACTCGCACCTTACCCGGATACGCAGTATTTT. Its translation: CASSLPPLAPYPDTQYF.

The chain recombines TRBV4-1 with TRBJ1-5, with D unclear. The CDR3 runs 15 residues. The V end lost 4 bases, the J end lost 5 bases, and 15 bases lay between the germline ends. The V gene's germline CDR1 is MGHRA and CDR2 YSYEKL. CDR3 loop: CASSLSPDGDQPQHF. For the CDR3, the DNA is TGCGCCAGCAGCCTCTCTCCGGACGGGGATCAGCCCCAGCATTTT.

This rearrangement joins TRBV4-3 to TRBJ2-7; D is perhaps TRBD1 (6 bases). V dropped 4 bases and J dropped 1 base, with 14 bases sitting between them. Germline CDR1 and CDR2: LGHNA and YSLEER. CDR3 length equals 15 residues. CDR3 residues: CASSLDSRGSYEQYF. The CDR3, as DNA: TGCGCCAGCAGCCTAGACTCGAGGGGGTCCTACGAGCAGTACTTC.

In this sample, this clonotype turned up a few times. The CDR3 bases are TGTGCCAGCAGCGTAGGGACAGGGAGCTATGGCTACACCTTC. This codes for CASSVGTGSYGYTF. V is TRBV9 and J is TRBJ1-2; the match to TRBD1 covers 8 bases. Germline V lookup: CDR1 SGDLS, CDR2 YYNGEE. The CDR3 runs to 14 residues. After removal of 0 bases from V and 4 bases from J, the junction contained 2 bases not matched to a gene.

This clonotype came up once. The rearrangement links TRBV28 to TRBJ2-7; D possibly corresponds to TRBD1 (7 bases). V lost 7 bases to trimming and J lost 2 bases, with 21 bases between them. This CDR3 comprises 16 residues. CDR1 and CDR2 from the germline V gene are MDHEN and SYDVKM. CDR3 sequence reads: CASNTPGGQRPYEQYF. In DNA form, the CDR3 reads TGTGCCAGCAACACCCCCGGGGGACAGAGACCCTACGAGCAGTACTTC.